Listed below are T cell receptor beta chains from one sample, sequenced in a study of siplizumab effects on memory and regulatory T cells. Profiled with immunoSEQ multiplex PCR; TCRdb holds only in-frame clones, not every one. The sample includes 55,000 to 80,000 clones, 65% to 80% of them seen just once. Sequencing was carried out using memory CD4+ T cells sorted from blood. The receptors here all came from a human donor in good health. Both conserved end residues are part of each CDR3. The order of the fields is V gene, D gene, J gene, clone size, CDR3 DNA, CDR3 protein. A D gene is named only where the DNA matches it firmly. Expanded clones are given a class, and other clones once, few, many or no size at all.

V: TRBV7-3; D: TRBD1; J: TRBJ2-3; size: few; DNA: TGTGCCAGCAGCCGGGGACAGGGGGGTGTGGATACGCAGTATTTT; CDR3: CASSRGQGGVDTQYF
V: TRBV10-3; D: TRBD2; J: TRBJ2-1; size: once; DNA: TGTGCCATCAGGGAACAGGGTATGGGTAGCGGGGGGGCCTCAGATGAGCAGTTCTTC; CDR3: CAIREQGMGSGGASDEQFF
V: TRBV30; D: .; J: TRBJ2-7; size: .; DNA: TGTGCCTGGAGTCGTCAAGGGTGGTCCTACGAGCAGTACTTC; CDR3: CAWSRQGWSYEQYF
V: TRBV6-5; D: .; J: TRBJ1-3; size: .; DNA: TGTGCCAGCAGTTACTCGAATCAGGCGGTAGGAAACACCATATATTTT; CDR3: CASSYSNQAVGNTIYF
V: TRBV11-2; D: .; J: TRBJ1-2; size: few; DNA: TGTGCCAGCAGCTTCCAGAACACCTTC; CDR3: CASSFQNTF
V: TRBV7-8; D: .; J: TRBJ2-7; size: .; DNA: TGTGCCAGCAGCTTTAATCCAATCCCCCGGCCTCAAGCAGGGGAGCAGTACTTC; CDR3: CASSFNPIPRPQAGEQYF
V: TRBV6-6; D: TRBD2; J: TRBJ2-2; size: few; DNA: TGTGCCAGCACCGGGGCGGGGCGGACTAGGCTGTTTTTT; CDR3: CASTGAGRTRLFF
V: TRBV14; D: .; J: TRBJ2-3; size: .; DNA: TGTGCCAGCAGCCAAGAAGGGGCAGGCATAACAGATACGCAGTATTTT; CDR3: CASSQEGAGITDTQYF
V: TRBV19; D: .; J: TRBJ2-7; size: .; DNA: TGTGCCAGTAGCGGGCAGTCCCAGTACGAGCAGTACTTC; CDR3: CASSGQSQYEQYF
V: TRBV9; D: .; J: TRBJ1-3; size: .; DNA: TGTGCCAGCAGCGTAGTGCGAAACACCATATATTTT; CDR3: CASSVVRNTIYF
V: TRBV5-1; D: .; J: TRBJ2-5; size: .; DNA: TGCGCCACCCGGGACACCCAAGAGACCCAGTACTTC; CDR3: CATRDTQETQYF
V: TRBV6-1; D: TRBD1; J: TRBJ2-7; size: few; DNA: TGTGCCAGCACCAGGGGGCTCGGCCCCTACGAGCAGTACTTC; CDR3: CASTRGLGPYEQYF
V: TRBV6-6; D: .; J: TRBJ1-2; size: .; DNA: TGTGCCAGCAGTTCGGTGGGCGGCTACACCTTC; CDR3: CASSSVGGYTF
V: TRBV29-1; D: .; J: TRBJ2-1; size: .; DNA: TGCAGCGTTGGAAGGGGGAATGAGCAGTTCTTC; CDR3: CSVGRGNEQFF
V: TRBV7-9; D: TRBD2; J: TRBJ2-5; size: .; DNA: TGTGCCAGCAGCTTGTTAGCGGGGTACCAAGAGACCCAGTACTTC; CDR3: CASSLLAGYQETQYF
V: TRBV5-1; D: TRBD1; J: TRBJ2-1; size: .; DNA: TGCGCCAGCAGCTTACAGGGACAGCCATACAATGAGCAGTTCTTC; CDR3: CASSLQGQPYNEQFF
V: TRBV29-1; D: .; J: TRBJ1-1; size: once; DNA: TGCAGCGGGGGTGTGCCTGAAGCTTTCTTT; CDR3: CSGGVPEAFF
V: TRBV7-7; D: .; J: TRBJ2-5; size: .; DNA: TGTGCCAGCAGCTCCGGAGAGACCCAGTACTTC; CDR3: CASSSGETQYF
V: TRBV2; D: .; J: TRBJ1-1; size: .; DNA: TGTGCCAGCGGCCGGGACATGAGGTACACTGAAGCTTTCTTT; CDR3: CASGRDMRYTEAFF
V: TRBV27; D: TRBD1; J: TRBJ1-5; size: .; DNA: TGTGCCAGCAGTATCGGGACAGGGGGCAATCAGCCCCAGCATTTT; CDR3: CASSIGTGGNQPQHF
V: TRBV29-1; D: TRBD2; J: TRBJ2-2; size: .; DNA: TGCAGCGGGACTAGCGGGGGGGCCGGGGAGCTGTTTTTT; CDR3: CSGTSGGAGELFF
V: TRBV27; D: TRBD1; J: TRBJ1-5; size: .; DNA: TGTGCCAGCAGTCATCAAGCGGGGACAGGGGGAAGTCAGCCCCAGCATTTT; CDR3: CASSHQAGTGGSQPQHF
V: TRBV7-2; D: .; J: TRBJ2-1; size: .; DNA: TGTGCCAGCAGCTTCAAGATACGTGATGAGCAGTTCTTC; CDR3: CASSFKIRDEQFF
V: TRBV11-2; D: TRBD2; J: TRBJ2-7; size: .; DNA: TGTGCCAGCAGCTCCTCCAGGGTACTAGCGGGGGGGCAAGAGCAGTACTTC; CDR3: CASSSSRVLAGGQEQYF
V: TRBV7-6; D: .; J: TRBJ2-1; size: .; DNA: TGTGCCAGCAGCTTAGCTGGAGGGAATGAGCAGTTCTTC; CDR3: CASSLAGGNEQFF
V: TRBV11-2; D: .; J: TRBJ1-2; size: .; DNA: TGTGCCAGCAGCTTAGACAGGGGCTATGGCTACACCTTC; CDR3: CASSLDRGYGYTF
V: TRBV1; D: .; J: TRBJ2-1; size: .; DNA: TGCACCAGCAGCCAAGTCTTTTGGGAGACTAGCGGGGACCTCTCCTACAATGAGCAGTTCTTC; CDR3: CTSSQVFWETSGDLSYNEQFF